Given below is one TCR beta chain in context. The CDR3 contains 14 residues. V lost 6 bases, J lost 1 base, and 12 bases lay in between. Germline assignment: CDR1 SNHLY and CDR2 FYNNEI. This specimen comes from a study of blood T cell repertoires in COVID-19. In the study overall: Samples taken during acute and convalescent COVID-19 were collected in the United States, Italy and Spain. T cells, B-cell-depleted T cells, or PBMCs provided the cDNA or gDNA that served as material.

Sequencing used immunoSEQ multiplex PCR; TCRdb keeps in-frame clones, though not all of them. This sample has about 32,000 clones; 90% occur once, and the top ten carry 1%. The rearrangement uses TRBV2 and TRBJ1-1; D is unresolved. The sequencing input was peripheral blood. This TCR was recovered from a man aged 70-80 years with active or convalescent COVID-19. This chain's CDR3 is CASRRGEGNTEAFF. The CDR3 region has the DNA TGTGCCAGCAGACGAGGAGAAGGGAACACTGAAGCTTTCTTT.